This entry lists 21 T cell receptor beta chains sequenced from one sample in a study of blood T cell repertoires in COVID-19. TCRdb keeps only in-frame clones here, not all; method: immunoSEQ multiplex PCR. This sample has 250,000 to 300,000 clones, with 75% to 90% found just once. Sequencing used peripheral blood. These receptors came from a woman aged 70-85 years with COVID-19, enrolled during active disease.

The chain uses TRBV28 and TRBJ2-5, with D perhaps matching TRBD1 (8 bases). Germline CDR1 and CDR2: MDHEN and SYDVKM. The CDR3 is made up of 13 amino acids. V lost 10 bases, J lost 5 bases, and 17 bases lay in between. The CDR3 spells CATRDRGGETQYF. CDR3 DNA: TGTGCCACCCGCGACAGGGGAGGGGAGACCCAGTACTTC.

This chain links TRBV27 with TRBJ2-7; D is perhaps TRBD2 (7 bases). The V end was cut by 9 bases, the J end by 2 bases, with 17 bases between. From germline, CDR1 is MNHEY and CDR2 SMNVEV (reference sequence). The CDR3 totals 14 residues. The CDR3 region is CASGVLGGAYEQYF. The CDR3 DNA sequence: TGTGCCAGTGGGGTGTTAGGGGGGGCCTACGAGCAGTACTTC.

This clone was seen just once. CDR3 sequence (DNA): TGTGCCAGCAGCCAAAAGGAGACAGGGATTATGAACACTGAAGCTTTCTTT. It specifies CASSQKETGIMNTEAFF. The rearrangement joins TRBV3-1 (or the pseudogene TRBV3-2) to TRBJ1-1; 7 bases align to TRBD1. The J segment lost 0 bases and the V segment lost 2 bases, leaving 9 bases of the junction unmatched. This CDR3 has 17 residues. The germline V gene encodes CDR1 LGHDT and CDR2 YNNKEL (reference sequence).

The CDR3 DNA reads TGTGCCAGCAGCTTCACTAGCGGGGGGTTCAATGAGCAGTTCTTC. This gives the protein CASSFTSGGFNEQFF. This sequence joins TRBV9 and TRBJ2-1, with 12 bases identical to TRBD2. CDR1 SGDLS and CDR2 YYNGEE come from the germline V gene. The CDR3 runs to 15 residues. The V gene end was trimmed by 4 bases and the J gene end by 6 bases; junction bases not matched to a gene: 5.

The V gene is TRBV10-3, the J gene TRBJ2-1, with 9 bases aligning to TRBD2. There are 16 residues in the CDR3. V lost 6 bases, J lost 2 bases, and 8 bases stayed unmatched. Germline loops: CDR1 ENHRY, CDR2 SYGVKD. CDR3 in amino acids: CAISPSGEMTYNEQFF. Written as DNA, the CDR3 is TGTGCCATCAGCCCTAGCGGGGAAATGACCTACAATGAGCAGTTCTTC.

This clone was detected once. The chain links TRBV4-1 to TRBJ1-4; D is undetermined. The CDR3 has 18 residues. Germline values: CDR1 MGHRA, CDR2 YSYEKL. V lost 0 bases and J lost 4, with 18 bases in between. CDR3 protein: CASSQDEVSAGRNEKLFF. DNA of the CDR3: TGCGCCAGCAGCCAAGATGAAGTGTCGGCAGGTCGTAATGAAAAACTGTTTTTT.

This clone was recorded only once. V and J are TRBV5-4 and TRBJ2-2; possible D gene TRBD2, 6 bases. V shed 1 base and J shed 4 bases, with 8 bases lying between them. Germline V gene sequence: CDR1 SGHNT, CDR2 YYREEE (reference sequence). This CDR3 comprises 14 residues. For the CDR3, the DNA is TGTGCCAGCAGCTTGCGAGCGGGCACCGGGGAGCTGTTTTTT. This sequence encodes CASSLRAGTGELFF.

The V and J genes are TRBV27 and TRBJ2-2; perhaps TRBD2 as D (5 bases). The V end was cut by 3 bases, the J end by 1 base, with 9 bases between. The CDR3 spans 15 residues. Germline CDR1 is MNHEY and CDR2 is SMNVEV (reference sequence). This CDR3 reads CASSLHGVNTGELFF. CDR3 DNA: TGTGCCAGCAGTTTGCACGGGGTGAACACCGGGGAGCTGTTTTTT.

This clone was observed a few times. The CDR3 loop reads CASSLFRAEALGGEAFF. The CDR3 DNA follows: TGCGCCAGCAGCTTGTTCCGGGCGGAGGCCCTCGGGGGGGAAGCTTTCTTT. The gene calls are TRBV5-1 and TRBJ1-1; tentative D call: TRBD1 (5 bases). V lost 1 base to trimming and J lost 8 bases, with 24 bases between them. The CDR3 is made up of 17 amino acids. Germline V gene sequence: CDR1 SGHRS, CDR2 YFSETQ. Full variable domain (missing parts from reference TRBV5-1 and TRBJ1-1): KAGVTQTPRYLIKTRGQQVTLSCSPISGHRSVSWYQQTPGQGLQFLFEYFSETQRNKGNFPGRFSGRQFSNSRSEMNVSTLELGDSALYLCASSLFRAEALGGEAFFGQGTRLTVV.

The chain joins TRBV24-1 to TRBJ1-2; 7 bases line up with TRBD1. Germline assignment: CDR1 KGHDR and CDR2 SFDVKD. Trimming cost V 0 bases and J 6 bases; bases outside gene matches: 3. The CDR3 sequence is 14 residues long. The CDR3 DNA sequence: TGTGCCACCAGTGATTTGGGCAGGGGGAATGGCTACACCTTC. Translated, it gives CATSDLGRGNGYTF.

The chain employs TRBV29-1 and TRBJ1-4, with 11 nucleotides matching TRBD1. The V gene end was trimmed by 6 bases and the J gene end by 8 bases; junction bases not matched to a gene: 5. The CDR3 totals 13 residues. The V gene's germline CDR1 is SQVTM and CDR2 ANQGSEA. In DNA, the CDR3 is TGCAGCGTGTCGGACAGGGGGCAGGAAAAACTGTTTTTT. This encodes CSVSDRGQEKLFF.

V usage is TRBV11-1 and J usage is TRBJ1-1; a weak D match, TRBD1 (6 bases). The germline V and J ends were trimmed by 3 bases and 8 bases, with 13 bases remaining between them. The CDR3 is made up of 13 amino acids. Germline CDR1 SGHAT, CDR2 FQDESV (reference sequence). The CDR3 region is CASSLATGREAFF. For the CDR3, the DNA is TGTGCCAGCAGCTTGGCGACAGGAAGAGAAGCTTTCTTT. Supplemented by reference TRBV11-1 and TRBJ1-1, the full variable domain reads EAEVAQSPRYKITEKSQAVAFWCDPISGHATLYWYRQILGQGPELLVQFQDESVVDDSQLPKDRFSAERLKGVDSTLKIQPAELGDSAMYLCASSLATGREAFFGQGTRLTVV.

The V call is TRBV12-3 or TRBV12-4, the J call TRBJ1-2; no reliable D call. The CDR3 is 13 residues long. V was clipped by 1 base and J by 3 bases, with 6 bases between them. The CDR3 spells CASSLVQYYGYTF. Written as DNA, the CDR3 is TGTGCCAGCAGTTTAGTCCAGTACTATGGCTACACCTTC.

The sample holds a few counts of this clone. DNA for the CDR3: TGTGCCAGCAGTTTATGGGGAACAGGGAACTATGGCTACACCTTC. Translation: CASSLWGTGNYGYTF. V usage is TRBV28 and J usage is TRBJ1-2, with D possibly matching TRBD1 (6 bases). Trimming left V 0 bases short and J 2 bases short, with 10 bases between. The CDR3 loop spans 15 amino acids. Germline-derived CDR1 and CDR2 are MDHEN and SYDVKM.

This clone came up once. The chain uses TRBV12-3 or TRBV12-4 and TRBJ1-2; 7 bases are shared with TRBD1. The junction had 5 bases not matched to a gene; V was cut back by 4 bases and J by 6 bases. The CDR3 runs 13 residues. The CDR3: CASSWAGGDGYTF. CDR3 bases: TGTGCCAGCAGTTGGGCAGGGGGAGATGGCTACACCTTC.

The chain has TRBV19 and TRBJ1-1; a possible D gene is TRBD1 (6 bases). The CDR3 is made up of 15 amino acids. V was trimmed by 4 bases and J by 7 bases, leaving 19 bases between them. Germline CDR1 and CDR2: LNHDA and SQIVND (reference sequence). For the CDR3, the DNA is TGTGCCAGTAGTACGTTAACTGACAGGCTACATGAAGCTTTCTTT. Its protein product is CASSTLTDRLHEAFF.

CDR3 in DNA: TGTGCCTGGAGACTACAGGGCTCTAATGAAAAACTGTTTTTT. The encoded protein is CAWRLQGSNEKLFF. The chain is built from TRBV30 and TRBJ1-4; weak D call: TRBD1 (6 bases). The length of the CDR3 is 14 residues. The V end was cut by 3 bases, the J end by 3 bases, with 11 bases between. The germline gives CDR1 GTSNPN, CDR2 SVGIG (reference sequence).

This clone has only a few counts. The genes are TRBV19 and TRBJ1-1; the match to TRBD1 covers 10 bases. The CDR3 runs to 20 residues. Losses at the gene ends were 5 bases for V and 2 bases for J; bases not matched to a gene: 20. Germline V lookup: CDR1 LNHDA, CDR2 SQIVND (reference sequence). The CDR3 nucleotides are TGTGCCAGTAGTCCAGGGATAAGACAGGGGGCGTGGGGTGTTAACACTGAAGCTTTCTTT. Amino acid sequence: CASSPGIRQGAWGVNTEAFF.

For this clone: The identical CDR3 is also encoded by other nucleotide sequences in the sample. The V and J genes are TRBV9 and TRBJ1-5; TRBD1 is a possible D gene (5 bases). The V gene lost 3 bases and the J gene lost 2 bases, with 9 bases spanning the gap. This CDR3 region has 14 residues. Germline V gives CDR1 SGDLS, CDR2 YYNGEE. CDR3 sequence (DNA): TGTGCCAGCAGCGGCCAGGGTGGCAATCAGCCCCAGCATTTT. Translation: CASSGQGGNQPQHF.

This clone was seen a handful of times. The rearrangement joins TRBV15 to TRBJ1-2, with TRBD1 matching over 9 bases. Trimming cost V 6 bases and J 4 bases; bases outside gene matches: 9. The CDR3 loop spans 15 amino acids. Germline CDR1 and CDR2: LNHNV and YYDKDF (reference sequence). The CDR3 coding sequence is TGTGCCACCAGTCCGATGACAGGGGGGGGCTATGGCTACACCTTC. Its protein product is CATSPMTGGGYGYTF.

In this sample, this clone turned up once. This chain uses TRBV19 with TRBJ1-4; D is undetermined. The germline V and J ends were trimmed by 6 bases and 7 bases, with 24 bases remaining between them. The CDR3 totals 17 residues. CDR1 LNHDA and CDR2 SQIVND come from the germline V gene (reference sequence). In DNA, the CDR3 is TGTGCCAGTAGCCTGGGCGGTTCCGGGATTTTGGGTGAAAAACTGTTTTTT. Its translation: CASSLGGSGILGEKLFF. Using reference TRBV19 and TRBJ1-4 for the parts outside the CDR3, the full variable domain is DGGITQSPKYLFRKEGQNVTLSCEQNLNHDAMYWYRQDPGQGLRLIYYSQIVNDFQKGDIAEGYSVSREKKESFPLTVTSAQKNPTAFYLCASSLGGSGILGEKLFFGSGTQLSVL.